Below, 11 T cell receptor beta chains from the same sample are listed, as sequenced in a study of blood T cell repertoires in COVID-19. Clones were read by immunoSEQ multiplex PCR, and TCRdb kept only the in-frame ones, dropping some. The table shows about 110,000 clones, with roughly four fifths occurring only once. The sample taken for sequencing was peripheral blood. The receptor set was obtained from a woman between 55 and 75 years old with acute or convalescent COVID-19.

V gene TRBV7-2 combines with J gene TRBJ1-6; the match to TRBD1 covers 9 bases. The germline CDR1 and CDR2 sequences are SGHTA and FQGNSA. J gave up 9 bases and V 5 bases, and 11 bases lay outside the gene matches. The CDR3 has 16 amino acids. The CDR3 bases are TGTGCCAGCAGCACCCGACAGGGGGTAGAGGGTTCACCCCTCCACTTT. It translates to CASSTRQGVEGSPLHF.

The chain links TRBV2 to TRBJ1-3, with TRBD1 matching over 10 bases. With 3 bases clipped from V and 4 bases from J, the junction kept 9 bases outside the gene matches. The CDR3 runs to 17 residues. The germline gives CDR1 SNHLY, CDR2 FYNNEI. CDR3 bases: TGTGCCAGCAGTGAGGTTGGGACAGGGGTTTGGGGAAACACCATATATTTT. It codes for CASSEVGTGVWGNTIYF.

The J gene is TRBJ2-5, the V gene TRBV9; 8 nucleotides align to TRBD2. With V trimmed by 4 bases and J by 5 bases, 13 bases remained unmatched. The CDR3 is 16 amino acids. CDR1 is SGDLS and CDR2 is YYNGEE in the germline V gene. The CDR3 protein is CASSSLGGASRETQYF. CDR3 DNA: TGTGCCAGCAGCTCACTCGGGGGGGCTAGCCGGGAGACCCAGTACTTC.

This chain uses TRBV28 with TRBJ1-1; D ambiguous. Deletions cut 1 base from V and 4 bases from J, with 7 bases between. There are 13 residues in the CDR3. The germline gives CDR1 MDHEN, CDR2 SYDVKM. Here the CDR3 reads CASSLLGGTEAFF. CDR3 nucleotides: TGTGCCAGCAGTTTATTGGGAGGCACTGAAGCTTTCTTT.

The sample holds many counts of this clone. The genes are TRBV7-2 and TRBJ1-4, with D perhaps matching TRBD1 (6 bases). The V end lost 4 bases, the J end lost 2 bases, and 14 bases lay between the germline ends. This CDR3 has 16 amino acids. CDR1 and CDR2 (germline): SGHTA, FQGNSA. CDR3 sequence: CASSSSGRGTNEKLFF. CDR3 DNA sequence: TGTGCCAGCAGCTCCTCCGGGAGGGGGACTAATGAAAAACTGTTTTTT.

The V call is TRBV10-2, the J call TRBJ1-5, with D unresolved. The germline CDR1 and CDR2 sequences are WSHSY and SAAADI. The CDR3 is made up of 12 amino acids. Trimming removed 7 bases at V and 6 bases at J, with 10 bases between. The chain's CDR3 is CASTRVGQPQHF. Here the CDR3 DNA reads TGCGCCAGCACGCGGGTGGGTCAGCCCCAGCATTTT.

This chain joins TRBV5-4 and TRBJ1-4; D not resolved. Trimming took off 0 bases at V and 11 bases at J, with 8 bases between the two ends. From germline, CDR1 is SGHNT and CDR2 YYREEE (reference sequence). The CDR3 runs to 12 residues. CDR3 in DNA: TGTGCCAGCAGCTTGGACCAGAGGAAACTGTTTTTT. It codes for CASSLDQRKLFF.

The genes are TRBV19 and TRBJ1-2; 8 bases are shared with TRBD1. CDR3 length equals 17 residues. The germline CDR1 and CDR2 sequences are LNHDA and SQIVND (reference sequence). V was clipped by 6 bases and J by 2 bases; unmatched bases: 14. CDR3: CASSMDPQGAENYGYTF. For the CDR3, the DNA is TGTGCCAGTAGCATGGATCCTCAGGGGGCCGAGAACTATGGCTACACCTTC.

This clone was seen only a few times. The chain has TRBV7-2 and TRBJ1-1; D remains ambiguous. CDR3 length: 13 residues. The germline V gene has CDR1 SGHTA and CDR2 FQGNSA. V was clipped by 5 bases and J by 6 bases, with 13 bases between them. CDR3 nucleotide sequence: TGTGCCAGCAGCCCTAACCTTCAGGCTGAAGCTTTCTTT. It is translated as CASSPNLQAEAFF.

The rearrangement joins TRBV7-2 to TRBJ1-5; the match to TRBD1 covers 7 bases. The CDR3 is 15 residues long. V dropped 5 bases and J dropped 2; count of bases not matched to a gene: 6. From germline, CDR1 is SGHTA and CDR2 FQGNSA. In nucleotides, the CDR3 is TGTGCCAGCAGCCCGTTAACAGGGGGCAATCAGCCCCAGCATTTT. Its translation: CASSPLTGGNQPQHF.

CDR3 in amino acids: CASSWGRAGEFSGNTIYF. The CDR3 DNA sequence: TGTGCCAGCAGCTGGGGGCGGGCAGGGGAGTTCTCTGGAAACACCATATATTTT. The chain combines TRBV5-5 with TRBJ1-3; tentative D call: TRBD1 (6 bases). Germline values: CDR1 SGHKS, CDR2 YYEKEE (reference sequence). The ends were cut back, 3 bases at V and 0 bases at J, with 19 bases in the middle. The CDR3 contains 18 residues. The whole variable domain, filled in from reference TRBV5-5 and TRBJ1-3, reads DAGVTQSPTHLIKTRGQQVTLRCSPISGHKSVSWYQQVLGQGPQFIFQYYEKEERGRGNFPDRFSARQFPNYSSELNVNALLLGDSALYLCASSWGRAGEFSGNTIYFGEGSWLTVV.